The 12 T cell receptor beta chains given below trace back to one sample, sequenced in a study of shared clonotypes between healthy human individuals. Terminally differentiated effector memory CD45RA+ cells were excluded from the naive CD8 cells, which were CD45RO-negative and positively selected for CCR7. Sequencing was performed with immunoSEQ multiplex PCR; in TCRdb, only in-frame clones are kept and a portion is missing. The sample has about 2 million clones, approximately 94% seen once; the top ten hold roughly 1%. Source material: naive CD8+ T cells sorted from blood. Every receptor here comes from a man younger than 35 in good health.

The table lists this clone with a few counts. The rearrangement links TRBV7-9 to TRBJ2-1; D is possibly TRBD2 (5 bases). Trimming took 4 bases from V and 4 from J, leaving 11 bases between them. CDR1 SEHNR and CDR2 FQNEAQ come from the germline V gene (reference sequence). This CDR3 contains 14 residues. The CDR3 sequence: CASSSVAIYNEQFF. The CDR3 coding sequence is TGTGCCAGCAGCTCGGTAGCGATATACAATGAGCAGTTCTTC.

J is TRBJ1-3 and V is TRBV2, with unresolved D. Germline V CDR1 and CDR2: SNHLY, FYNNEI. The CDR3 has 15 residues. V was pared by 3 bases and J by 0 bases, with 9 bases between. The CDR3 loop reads CASSDGRTSGNTIYF. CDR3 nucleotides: TGTGCCAGCAGTGATGGCCGGACCTCTGGAAACACCATATATTTT.

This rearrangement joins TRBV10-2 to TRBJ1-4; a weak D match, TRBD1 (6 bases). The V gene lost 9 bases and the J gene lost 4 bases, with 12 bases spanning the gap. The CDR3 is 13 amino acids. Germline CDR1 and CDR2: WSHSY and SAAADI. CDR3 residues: CASADSINEKLFF. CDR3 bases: TGCGCCAGTGCGGACAGCATTAATGAAAAACTGTTTTTT.

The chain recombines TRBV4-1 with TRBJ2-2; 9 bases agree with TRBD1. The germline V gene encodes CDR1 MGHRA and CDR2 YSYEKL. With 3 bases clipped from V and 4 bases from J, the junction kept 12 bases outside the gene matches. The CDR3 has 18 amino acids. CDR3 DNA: TGCGCCAGCAGCCAGGTTGGACAGGGGAGGGGCCTCACCGGGGAGCTGTTTTTT. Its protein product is CASSQVGQGRGLTGELFF.

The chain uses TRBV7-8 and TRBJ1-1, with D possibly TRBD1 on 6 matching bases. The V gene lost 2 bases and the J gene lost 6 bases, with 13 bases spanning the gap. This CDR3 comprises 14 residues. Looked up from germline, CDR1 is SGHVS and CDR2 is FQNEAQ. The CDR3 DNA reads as TGTGCCAGCAGCTTAAACTTGAGACAGGCTGAAGCTTTCTTT. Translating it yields CASSLNLRQAEAFF.

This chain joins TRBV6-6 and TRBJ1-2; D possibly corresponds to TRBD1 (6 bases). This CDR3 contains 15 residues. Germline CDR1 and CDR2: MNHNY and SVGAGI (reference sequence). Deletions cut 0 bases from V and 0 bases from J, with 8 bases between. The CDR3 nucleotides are TGTGCCAGCAGTTACTCACCAGGGGCTAACTATGGCTACACCTTC. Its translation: CASSYSPGANYGYTF.

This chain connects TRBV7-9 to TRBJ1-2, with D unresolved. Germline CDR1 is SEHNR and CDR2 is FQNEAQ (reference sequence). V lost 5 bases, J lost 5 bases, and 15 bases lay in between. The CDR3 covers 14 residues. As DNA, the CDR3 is TGTGCCAGCAGCCGGGATAACCCTAGGTATGGCTACACCTTC. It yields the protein CASSRDNPRYGYTF.

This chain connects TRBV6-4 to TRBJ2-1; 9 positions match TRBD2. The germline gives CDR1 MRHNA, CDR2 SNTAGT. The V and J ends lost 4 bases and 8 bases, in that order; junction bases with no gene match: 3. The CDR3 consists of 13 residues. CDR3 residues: CASSAGTSYEQFF. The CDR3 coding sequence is TGTGCCAGCAGTGCCGGGACTAGCTATGAGCAGTTCTTC.

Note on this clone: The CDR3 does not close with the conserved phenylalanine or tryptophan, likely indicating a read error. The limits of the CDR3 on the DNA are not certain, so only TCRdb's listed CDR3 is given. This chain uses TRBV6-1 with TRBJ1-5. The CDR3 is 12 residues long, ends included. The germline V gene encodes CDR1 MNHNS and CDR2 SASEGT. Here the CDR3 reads CASDEGFRAPHL.

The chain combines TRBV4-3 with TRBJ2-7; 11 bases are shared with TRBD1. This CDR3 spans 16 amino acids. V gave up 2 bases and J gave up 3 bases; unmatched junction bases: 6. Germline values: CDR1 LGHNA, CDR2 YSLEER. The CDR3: CASSQHLGQGDYEQYF. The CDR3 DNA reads TGCGCCAGCAGCCAACACTTGGGACAGGGGGACTACGAGCAGTACTTC.

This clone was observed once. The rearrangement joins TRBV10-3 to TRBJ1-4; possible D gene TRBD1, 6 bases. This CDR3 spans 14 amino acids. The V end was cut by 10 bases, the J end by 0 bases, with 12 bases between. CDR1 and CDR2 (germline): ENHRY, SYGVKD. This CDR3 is CATGGGATNEKLFF. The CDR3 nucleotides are TGTGCCACCGGGGGGGGCGCAACTAATGAAAAACTGTTTTTT.

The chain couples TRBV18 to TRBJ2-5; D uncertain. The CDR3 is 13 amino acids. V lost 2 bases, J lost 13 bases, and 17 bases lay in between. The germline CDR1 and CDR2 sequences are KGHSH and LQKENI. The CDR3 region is CASSPEHQEPRYF. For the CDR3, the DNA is TGTGCCAGCTCACCAGAACATCAGGAGCCCCGGTACTTC.